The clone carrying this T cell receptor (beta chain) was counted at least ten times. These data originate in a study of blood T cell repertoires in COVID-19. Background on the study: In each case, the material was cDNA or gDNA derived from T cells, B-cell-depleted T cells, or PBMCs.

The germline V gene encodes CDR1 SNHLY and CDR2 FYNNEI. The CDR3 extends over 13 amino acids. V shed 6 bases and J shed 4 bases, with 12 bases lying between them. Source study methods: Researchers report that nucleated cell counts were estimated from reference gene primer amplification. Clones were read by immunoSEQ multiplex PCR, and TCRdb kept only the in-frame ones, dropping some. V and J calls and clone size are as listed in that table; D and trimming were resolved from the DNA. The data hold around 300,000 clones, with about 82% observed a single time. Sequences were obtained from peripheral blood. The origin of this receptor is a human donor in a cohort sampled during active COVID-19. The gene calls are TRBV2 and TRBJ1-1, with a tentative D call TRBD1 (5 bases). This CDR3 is CASRGQDGTEAFF. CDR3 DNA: TGTGCCAGCAGGGGGCAGGACGGCACTGAAGCTTTCTTT.